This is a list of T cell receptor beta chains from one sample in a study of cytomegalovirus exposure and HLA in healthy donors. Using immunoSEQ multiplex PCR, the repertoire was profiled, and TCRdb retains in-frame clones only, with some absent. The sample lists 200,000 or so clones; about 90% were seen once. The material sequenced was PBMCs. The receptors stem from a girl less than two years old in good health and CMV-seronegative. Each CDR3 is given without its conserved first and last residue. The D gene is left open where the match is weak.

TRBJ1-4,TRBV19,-,ASTSEPGKEKLF
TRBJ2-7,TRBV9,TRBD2,ASSPSGAGYEQY
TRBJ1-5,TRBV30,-,AWSPTGQPQH
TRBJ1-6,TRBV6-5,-,ASSRGSSYNSPLH
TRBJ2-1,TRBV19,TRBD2,ATRLSGTYNEQF
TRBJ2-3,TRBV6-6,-,ASSQPTSPLTDTQY
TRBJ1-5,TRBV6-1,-,ASSVRVINQPQH
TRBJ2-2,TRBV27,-,ASSLGRHTGELF
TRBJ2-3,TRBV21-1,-,ASSKDRGTDTQY
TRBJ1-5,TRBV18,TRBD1,ASSPPGTGVFNQPQH
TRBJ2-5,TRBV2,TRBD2,ASRASGGKETQY
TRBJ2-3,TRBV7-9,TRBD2,ASSARLAGGGNTQY
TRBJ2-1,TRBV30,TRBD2,AWSVPGLALYNEQF
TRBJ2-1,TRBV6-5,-,ASRGGGLTEQF
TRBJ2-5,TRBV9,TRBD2,ASSVGIGSGGQETQY
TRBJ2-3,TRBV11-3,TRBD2,ASSSRLAAIDTQY
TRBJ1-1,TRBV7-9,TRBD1,ASSPWTGTTEAF
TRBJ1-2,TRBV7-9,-,SSSLGERAGVT
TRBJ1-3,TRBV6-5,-,ASSYAIGESHTIY
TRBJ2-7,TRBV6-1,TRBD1,ASSDGQGGIYYEQY
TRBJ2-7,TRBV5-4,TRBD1,ASSLRTGNEQY
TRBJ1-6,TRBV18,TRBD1,ASSLSGGDSPLH
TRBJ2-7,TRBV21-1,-,ANGWLAGSSYEQY
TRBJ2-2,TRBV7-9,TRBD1,ASSSGTGSFGELF
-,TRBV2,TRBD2,ASSLSGRGSYEQY